A single sample gave rise to the 19 T cell receptor beta chains below, sequenced in a study of blood T cells in healthy people across ages. For the second PCR, which ran for roughly 6 to 12 cycles, a sample-barcoded 5' primer and a J-beta primer mix were used. TCRdb recomputed calls from the 5' RACE reads with MiXCR, one row per CDR3 protein. The sample has 700,000 to 900,000 distinct CDR3 sequences; 20% to 30% are singletons. The same specimen was also included in a second study, on T cells of mothers and their children.

The sequenced sample consisted of blood. The receptors were sampled from a boy under 18 in good health.

Note on this clonotype: One end of the junction varies from germline; a read error may be responsible. This chain uses TRBV30 with TRBJ2-1, with a weak D call TRBD2 (7 bases). Germline CDR1 reads GTSNPN; CDR2 reads SVGIG (reference sequence). The CDR3 length is 12 residues. CDR3 protein: CAWWGGKDEQNF. CDR3 nucleotide sequence: TGTGCCTGGTGGGGGGGCAAGGACGAGCAGAACTTC.

This chain links TRBV3-1 with TRBJ2-3, with 8 bases identical to TRBD1. CDR3 length: 15 amino acids. Germline V gene sequence: CDR1 LGHDT, CDR2 YNNKEL (reference sequence). J lost 1 base, V lost 4 bases, and 4 bases had no gene match. This CDR3 is CASSLQGDGTDTQYF. The CDR3 DNA reads TGTGCCAGCAGCCTACAGGGGGACGGCACAGATACGCAGTATTTT.

In its sample, this clonotype was seen a few times. The CDR3 region is CASSDGTGALGGYTF. CDR3 nucleotides: TGTGCCAGCAGTGACGGGACAGGGGCTCTCGGTGGCTACACCTTC. V gene TRBV6-1 combines with J gene TRBJ1-2, with TRBD1 identical over 10 bases. CDR3 length: 15 amino acids. V was pared by 3 bases and J by 7 bases, with 8 bases of the junction left unmatched. Looked up from germline, CDR1 is MNHNS and CDR2 is SASEGT.

The chain carries TRBV5-1 and TRBJ2-3; TRBD1 agrees at 9 bases. Per germline, CDR1 SGHRS and CDR2 YFSETQ. The CDR3 runs to 16 residues. Trimming at V came to 4 bases and at J to 0 bases, leaving 6 bases not matched to a gene. The DNA for the CDR3 is TGCGCCAGCAGCCTAGGACAGGGGATTAGCACAGATACGCAGTATTTT. Residues: CASSLGQGISTDTQYF.

This clonotype came up many times. The rearrangement joins TRBV7-9 to TRBJ2-1; D unclear. Trimming took 0 bases from V and 5 from J, leaving 5 bases between them. CDR1 is SEHNR and CDR2 is FQNEAQ in the germline V gene (reference sequence). This CDR3 has 13 residues. This CDR3 is CASSLAPNNEQFF. The DNA for the CDR3 is TGTGCCAGCAGCTTAGCGCCCAACAATGAGCAGTTCTTC. The full variable domain, its missing parts supplied by reference TRBV7-9 and TRBJ2-1, is DTGVSQNPRHKITKRGQNVTFRCDPISEHNRLYWYRQTLGQGPEFLTYFQNEAQLEKSRLLSDRFSAERPKGSFSTLEIQRTEQGDSAMYLCASSLAPNNEQFFGPGTRLTVL.

Only a few counts were recorded for this clonotype. The chain links TRBV10-1 to TRBJ1-5; 8 bases match TRBD1. The CDR3 sequence is 14 residues long. V was clipped by 3 bases and J by 5 bases; unmatched bases: 3. Germline assignment: CDR1 WNHNN and CDR2 SYGVQD (reference sequence). The CDR3 bases are TGCGCCAGCAGTGAAGCGGGACAGGATCAGCCCCAGCATTTT. This translates into CASSEAGQDQPQHF.

This clonotype is a singleton in its sample. A junction end diverges from the germline sequence, so it may reflect a read error. V gene TRBV20-1 combines with J gene TRBJ2-5; unclear D gene. This CDR3 has 11 residues. From germline, CDR1 is DFQATT and CDR2 SNEGSKA (reference sequence). This CDR3 is CSARDRWHSSF. CDR3 in DNA: TGCAGTGCTAGAGATCGGTGGCATTCGAGCTTC.

The chain uses TRBV12-3 or TRBV12-4 and TRBJ2-2, with TRBD1 matching over 7 bases. Trimming took 5 bases from V and 0 from J; bases not matched to a gene: 6. The length of the CDR3 is 16 residues. CDR3 coding DNA: TGTGCCAGCAGTAAGGGACAGCCTGCGAACACCGGGGAGCTGTTTTTT. This codes for CASSKGQPANTGELFF.

This clonotype appeared a few times. CDR3 amino acids: CASSLVGSGGQETQYF. In nucleotides, the CDR3 is TGTGCCAGCAGTTTAGTAGGTAGCGGGGGCCAAGAGACCCAGTACTTC. This chain connects TRBV27 to TRBJ2-5, with 9 nucleotides matching TRBD2. The CDR3 runs 16 residues. The V and J ends lost 2 bases and 1 base, in that order; junction bases with no gene match: 5. The germline V gene has CDR1 MNHEY and CDR2 SMNVEV (reference sequence).

The chain recombines TRBV14 with TRBJ2-7, with D perhaps TRBD2 (6 bases). V lost 4 bases to trimming and J lost 3 bases, with 16 bases between them. This CDR3 spans 15 amino acids. CDR1 and CDR2 (germline): SGHDN, FVKESK. The CDR3 DNA is TGTGCCAGCAGCCCCCGCGGGACTGCAATCTACGAGCAGTACTTC. This sequence encodes CASSPRGTAIYEQYF.

The rearrangement links TRBV29-1 to TRBJ2-7; D remains unclear. V was trimmed by 5 bases and J by 6 bases, leaving 8 bases between them. Germline V gives CDR1 SQVTM, CDR2 ANQGSEA. This CDR3 is built from 10 residues. The CDR3: CSVLNAEQYF. CDR3 sequence (DNA): TGCAGCGTTTTGAACGCCGAGCAGTACTTC.

This rearrangement joins TRBV20-1 to TRBJ2-3, with TRBD2 matching over 7 bases. This CDR3 contains 17 residues. Germline V lookup: CDR1 DFQATT, CDR2 SNEGSKA (reference sequence). Trimming took 4 bases from V and 0 from J; bases not matched to a gene: 13. The CDR3 protein is CSAKLAPSRTSTDTQYF. CDR3 DNA: TGCAGTGCTAAACTAGCGCCCAGCAGAACTAGCACAGATACGCAGTATTTT.

This clonotype came up a few times. This rearrangement joins TRBV10-2 to TRBJ2-5; TRBD2 agrees at 8 bases. Germline CDR1 and CDR2: WSHSY and SAAADI. V lost 0 bases to trimming and J lost 5 bases; unmatched junction nucleotides: 5. The CDR3 is 15 amino acids. In DNA form, the CDR3 reads TGCGCCAGCAGTGAGTCATCGGGGGGGCGGGAGACCCAGTACTTC. It is translated as CASSESSGGRETQYF.

This clonotype showed up just a few times. This chain joins TRBV2 and TRBJ1-5, with TRBD1 identical over 7 bases. The CDR3 loop spans 14 amino acids. The V gene's germline CDR1 is SNHLY and CDR2 FYNNEI. Unmatched junction bases numbered 1, after V lost 4 bases and J lost 1 base. DNA of the CDR3: TGTGCCAGCAGTGTGACAGGGAGCAATCAGCCCCAGCATTTT. Its translation: CASSVTGSNQPQHF. Looking up the rest from reference TRBV2 and TRBJ1-5 gives the full variable domain: EPEVTQTPSHQVTQMGQEVILRCVPISNHLYFYWYRQILGQKVEFLVSFYNNEISEKSEIFDDQFSVERPDGSNFTLKIRSTKLEDSAMYFCASSVTGSNQPQHFGDGTRLSIL.

This clonotype was detected only a few times. At one end, the junction sequence differs from germline, possibly due to a read error. This chain uses TRBV5-5 with TRBJ2-1; 8 bases are a match to TRBD2. The J call is in doubt because the DNA end fits TRBJ2-5 better. This CDR3 has 14 amino acids. The germline V gene has CDR1 SGHKS and CDR2 YYEKEE (reference sequence). The CDR3 bases are TGTGCCAACAGCCGCCCGACTAGCGAAGAGACCCAGTACTTC. This codes for CANSRPTSEETQYF.

The chain has TRBV2 and TRBJ1-4; D might be TRBD1 (5 bases). The germline V gene has CDR1 SNHLY and CDR2 FYNNEI. The CDR3 has 15 amino acids. The V and J ends lost 6 bases and 0 bases respectively, with 11 bases between them. The DNA for the CDR3 is TGTGCCAGCAGCGAGGAAGGGGCAACTAATGAAAAACTGTTTTTT. This translates into CASSEEGATNEKLFF.

This sequence joins TRBV6-6 and TRBJ1-4; D is unresolved. The CDR3 length is 11 residues. Germline V CDR1 and CDR2: MNHNY, SVGAGI (reference sequence). Trimming took off 10 bases at V and 7 bases at J, with 10 bases between the two ends. CDR3 residues: CATVAGEKLFF. The CDR3 region has the DNA TGTGCCACCGTCGCGGGTGAAAAACTGTTTTTT.

V is TRBV5-1 and J is TRBJ2-1; 8 bases map to TRBD1. The CDR3 sequence is 14 residues long. Germline assignment: CDR1 SGHRS and CDR2 YFSETQ. Germline trimming cut 4 bases from V and 7 bases from J; bases unmatched to any gene: 7. The CDR3 protein is CASSRTGRANEQFF. The CDR3 bases are TGCGCCAGCAGCAGGACAGGGCGGGCAAATGAGCAGTTCTTC.

J is TRBJ1-2 and V is TRBV12-3 or TRBV12-4; D gene uncertain. This CDR3 is 12 amino acids long. With 4 bases removed from V and 7 bases from J, the gap between germline ends came to 10 bases. The CDR3 reads CASSSRTTGYTF. The CDR3 region has the DNA TGTGCCAGCAGTTCTCGGACGACTGGCTACACCTTC.